This entry lists 21 T cell receptor beta chains sequenced from one sample in a study of control samples from healthy donors and cancer patients. TCRdb's copy holds only in-frame clones and misses some; the assay was immunoSEQ multiplex PCR. The sample holds approximately 150,000 clones; 91% are singletons and the top ten take approximately 3.2%. Specimen: blood. The receptor set was obtained from a man younger than 45 in good health.

CDR3 nucleotides: TGTGCCAGCAGCTTGCCCGCAGGACAGGGGTCCCTTTTTAACTATGGCTACACCTTC. Translation gives CASSLPAGQGSLFNYGYTF. The rearrangement uses TRBV5-8 and TRBJ1-2, with 9 bases fitting TRBD1. Germline lookup yields CDR1 SGHTS and CDR2 YDEGEE. V was pared by 1 base and J by 1 base, with 14 bases of the junction left unmatched. CDR3 length: 19 residues.

The genes are TRBV7-2 and TRBJ2-7; 9 bases map to TRBD1. Germline V gene lookup returns CDR1 SGHTA and CDR2 FQGNSA. Germline trimming cut 5 bases from V and 5 bases from J; bases unmatched to any gene: 10. CDR3 size: 15 residues. The chain's CDR3 is CASSTSGTGRNEQYF. CDR3 nucleotides: TGTGCCAGCAGCACAAGTGGGACAGGGAGGAACGAGCAGTACTTC.

The rearrangement links TRBV21-1 to TRBJ2-4; TRBD2, the table's D call, was not compared with the DNA. TRBV21-1 is assigned pseudogene status. This CDR3 comprises 18 residues. The CDR3 region has the DNA TGTGCCAGCAGCAAGACGCTACGGCGGGGACTAGCCAAAAACATTCAGTACTTC. This codes for CASSKTLRRGLAKNIQYF.

The rearrangement links TRBV5-1 to TRBJ1-1; a possible D gene is TRBD1 (5 bases). V lost 0 bases and J 5 bases, leaving 11 bases between the germline ends. Germline V gene data show CDR1 as SGHRS and CDR2 as YFSETQ. The CDR3 sequence is 14 residues long. CDR3 loop: CASSLGRVETEAFF. In DNA form, the CDR3 reads TGCGCCAGCAGCTTGGGCAGGGTGGAGACTGAAGCTTTCTTT.

The CDR3 coding sequence is TGCGCCAGCAGCTTGGCCTTTGATGAGCAGTTCTTC. Protein: CASSLAFDEQFF. The chain recombines TRBV5-1 with TRBJ2-1; no reliable D call. Trimming took off 0 bases at V and 8 bases at J, with 6 bases between the two ends. The CDR3 contains 12 residues. The germline CDR1 and CDR2 sequences are SGHRS and YFSETQ.

This chain joins TRBV6-1 and TRBJ2-7, with D maybe TRBD1 (6 bases). The CDR3 length is 15 residues. The germline V and J ends were trimmed by 2 bases and 0 bases, with 11 bases remaining between them. Germline loops: CDR1 MNHNS, CDR2 SASEGT. The DNA for the CDR3 is TGTGCCAGCAGTGAATCAGGGGCGTTCTCCTACGAGCAGTACTTC. This encodes CASSESGAFSYEQYF.

CDR3 sequence reads: CASSIESSYNEQFF. The CDR3 coding sequence is TGTGCCAGCAGCATTGAGAGCTCCTACAATGAGCAGTTCTTC. The chain recombines TRBV6-5 with TRBJ2-1, with unresolved D. CDR1 and CDR2 (germline): MNHEY, SVGAGI. Trimming removed 6 bases from V and 0 bases from J, with 9 bases in between. The CDR3 is 14 amino acids.

The chain employs TRBV28 and TRBJ1-4; D unresolved. V lost 2 bases and J lost 3, with 10 bases in between. The CDR3 loop spans 15 amino acids. The V gene's germline CDR1 is MDHEN and CDR2 SYDVKM. The CDR3 region is CASSLVGVANEKLFF. Written as DNA, the CDR3 is TGTGCCAGCAGTTTAGTCGGGGTGGCTAATGAAAAACTGTTTTTT. The entire variable domain, with the rest obtained from reference TRBV28 and TRBJ1-4, is as follows: DVKVTQSSRYLVKRTGEKVFLECVQDMDHENMFWYRQDPGLGLRLIYFSYDVKMKEKGDIPEGYSVSREKKERFSLILESASTNQTSMYLCASSLVGVANEKLFFGSGTQLSVL.

The genes are TRBV13 and TRBJ2-1, with TRBD2 matching over 12 bases. CDR3 length equals 16 residues. The V gene's germline CDR1 is PRHDT and CDR2 FYEKMQ (reference sequence). J lost 6 bases, V lost 4 bases, and 7 bases had no gene match. This chain's CDR3 is CASSSSSGGAGNEQFF. CDR3 nucleotide sequence: TGTGCCAGCAGCTCCTCTAGCGGGGGGGCCGGCAATGAGCAGTTCTTC.

This clone was recorded once. V and J are TRBV7-9 and TRBJ2-7; 8 bases fit TRBD1. V gave up 5 bases and J gave up 0 bases; unmatched junction bases: 12. This CDR3 is built from 17 residues. Per the germline V gene, CDR1 is SEHNR and CDR2 is FQNEAQ (reference sequence). The CDR3 sequence is CASSINPGQASSYEQYF. The CDR3 bases are TGTGCCAGCAGCATTAACCCGGGACAGGCGTCCTCCTACGAGCAGTACTTC.

This clone has only one observation. The J gene is TRBJ2-6, the V gene TRBV7-8; no reliable D call. The germline V gene has CDR1 SGHVS and CDR2 FQNEAQ. Trimming left V 6 bases short and J 3 bases short, with 6 bases between. The CDR3 extends over 13 amino acids. The CDR3 sequence is CASSLYGANVLTF. CDR3 nucleotides: TGTGCCAGCAGTCTCTATGGGGCCAACGTCCTGACTTTC.

The chain joins TRBV28 to TRBJ2-7; D perhaps matches TRBD2 (5 bases). Trimming took 8 bases from V and 6 from J, leaving 20 bases between them. CDR1 is MDHEN and CDR2 is SYDVKM in the germline V gene. This CDR3 region has 14 residues. CDR3 loop: CASGVVVSRGEQYF. The CDR3 DNA reads as TGTGCCAGCGGCGTTGTCGTTTCCCGGGGCGAGCAGTACTTC.

The V gene is TRBV5-1, the J gene TRBJ1-6, with TRBD1 matching over 8 bases. The germline CDR1 and CDR2 sequences are SGHRS and YFSETQ. Trimming at V came to 2 bases and at J to 0 bases, leaving 7 bases not matched to a gene. The CDR3 length is 18 residues. The CDR3 coding sequence is TGCGCCAGCAGCTTAAAGACAGGGGCGAGCTCCTATAATTCACCCCTCCACTTT. It specifies CASSLKTGASSYNSPLHF. Full variable domain (remainder filled in from reference TRBV5-1 and TRBJ1-6): KAGVTQTPRYLIKTRGQQVTLSCSPISGHRSVSWYQQTPGQGLQFLFEYFSETQRNKGNFPGRFSGRQFSNSRSEMNVSTLELGDSALYLCASSLKTGASSYNSPLHFGNGTRLTVT.

The chain carries TRBV28 and TRBJ1-5, with D possibly matching TRBD1 (5 bases). Trimming removed 7 bases at V and 0 bases at J, with 10 bases between. Germline CDR1 and CDR2: MDHEN and SYDVKM. There are 14 residues in the CDR3. The CDR3 nucleotides read TGTGCCAGCAACCGGGACGGTAGCAATCAGCCCCAGCATTTT. Amino acid sequence: CASNRDGSNQPQHF.

The chain links TRBV19 to TRBJ2-7; D may be TRBD1 (6 bases). Germline values: CDR1 LNHDA, CDR2 SQIVND (reference sequence). The CDR3 length is 13 residues. V gave up 5 bases and J gave up 2 bases, with 10 bases separating them. CDR3 nucleotide sequence: TGTGCCAGTAGTTTTGGACAGACCTACGAGCAGTACTTC. Translating gives CASSFGQTYEQYF.

This rearrangement joins TRBV5-1 to TRBJ2-1; D is ambiguous. The CDR3 has 15 residues. V lost 5 bases to trimming and J lost 4 bases, with 16 bases between them. Germline CDR1 reads SGHRS; CDR2 reads YFSETQ. This CDR3 is CASSPSPDGYNEQFF. CDR3 sequence (DNA): TGCGCCAGCAGTCCCTCTCCAGACGGATACAATGAGCAGTTCTTC.

V and J are TRBV11-2 and TRBJ2-7, with D possibly being TRBD1 (6 bases). CDR3 length: 15 amino acids. V was shortened by 0 bases and J by 1 base, with 10 bases between the two germline ends. CDR1 is SGHAT, CDR2 FQNNGV, per germline. The CDR3 is CASSLEGGWSYEQYF. DNA for the CDR3: TGTGCCAGCAGCTTAGAAGGGGGTTGGTCCTACGAGCAGTACTTC.

The chain joins TRBV6-5 to TRBJ1-1, with D possibly matching TRBD1 (6 bases). This CDR3 region has 13 residues. CDR1 MNHEY and CDR2 SVGAGI come from the germline V gene. The V end was cut by 5 bases, the J end by 11 bases, with 18 bases between. As DNA, the CDR3 is TGTGCCAGCAGTATAGGACAGAGATCTGGGGCTTTCTTT. It yields the protein CASSIGQRSGAFF.

CDR3 in amino acids: CASSFDRANYGYTF. CDR3 bases: TGTGCCAGCAGCTTTGATCGAGCTAACTATGGCTACACCTTC. The chain is built from TRBV5-4 and TRBJ1-2; D is unclear. This CDR3 comprises 14 residues. Between the trimmed V and J ends, which lost 2 bases and 0 bases, there was a span of 8 bases. Germline loops: CDR1 SGHNT, CDR2 YYREEE (reference sequence).

The J gene is TRBJ2-1, the V gene TRBV7-9, with D perhaps matching TRBD2 (6 bases). CDR3 length: 14 residues. V gave up 2 bases and J gave up 8 bases, with 13 bases separating them. Germline V gene sequence: CDR1 SEHNR, CDR2 FQNEAQ (reference sequence). The CDR3 DNA sequence: TGTGCCAGCAGCTTAACTAGCCCGGTAGATGAGCAGTTCTTC. It specifies CASSLTSPVDEQFF.

The J gene is TRBJ2-1, the V gene TRBV7-9; TRBD2 matches 10 bases. CDR3 size: 16 residues. Germline-derived CDR1 and CDR2 are SEHNR and FQNEAQ (reference sequence). Trimming at V came to 5 bases and at J to 4 bases, leaving 8 bases not matched to a gene. The CDR3 DNA reads TGTGCCAGCAGCCAAACAGCGGGGGGGCCTTACAATGAGCAGTTCTTC. It yields the protein CASSQTAGGPYNEQFF. Full variable domain (missing parts from reference TRBV7-9 and TRBJ2-1): DTGVSQNPRHKITKRGQNVTFRCDPISEHNRLYWYRQTLGQGPEFLTYFQNEAQLEKSRLLSDRFSAERPKGSFSTLEIQRTEQGDSAMYLCASSQTAGGPYNEQFFGPGTRLTVL.